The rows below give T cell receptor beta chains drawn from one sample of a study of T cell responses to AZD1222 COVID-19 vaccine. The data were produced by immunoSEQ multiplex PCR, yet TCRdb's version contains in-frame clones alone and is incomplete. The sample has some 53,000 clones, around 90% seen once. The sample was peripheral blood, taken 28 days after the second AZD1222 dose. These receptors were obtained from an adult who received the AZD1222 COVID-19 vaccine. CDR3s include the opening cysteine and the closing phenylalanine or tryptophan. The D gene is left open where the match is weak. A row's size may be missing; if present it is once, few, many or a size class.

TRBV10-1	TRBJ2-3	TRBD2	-	TGCGCCAGCAGTGAGCTAGCGGGAGGAGATACGCAGTATTTT	CASSELAGGDTQYF
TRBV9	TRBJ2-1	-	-	TGTGCCAGCAGCGTAGAGACTAGGCTTGAGCAGTTCTTC	CASSVETRLEQFF
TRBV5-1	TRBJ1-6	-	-	TGCGCCAGCAGCTCGGACGGGACCAATTCACCCCTCCACTTT	CASSSDGTNSPLHF
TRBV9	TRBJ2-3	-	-	TGTGCCAGCAGCGCCCGGGGGTACCTCGACACAGATACGCAGTATTTT	CASSARGYLDTDTQYF
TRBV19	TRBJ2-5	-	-	TGTGCCAGTAGTGTCAGCCTCGGGGAGACCCAGTACTTC	CASSVSLGETQYF
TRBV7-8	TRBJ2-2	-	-	TGTGCCAGCAGTAGATTGGGCAGTTACACCGGGGAGCTGTTTTTT	CASSRLGSYTGELFF
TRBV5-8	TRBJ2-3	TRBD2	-	TGTGCCAGCAGCTTGTCTATACTAGCGGGCGATACGCAGTATTTT	CASSLSILAGDTQYF
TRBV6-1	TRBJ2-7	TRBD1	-	TGTGCCAGCAGGCCGGACAGGGAGCACGAGCAGTACTTC	CASRPDREHEQYF
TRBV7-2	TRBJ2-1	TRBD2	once	TGTGCCAGCAGCTTAGGCGGGAGGTCTCACAATGAGCAGTTCTTC	CASSLGGRSHNEQFF
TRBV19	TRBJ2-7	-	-	TGTGCCAGTAAGGCCAGGGGAACCTACGAGCAGTACTTC	CASKARGTYEQYF
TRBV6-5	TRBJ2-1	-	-	TGTGCCAGCAGGCCCCGGGCCGATTACAATGAGCAGTTCTTC	CASRPRADYNEQFF
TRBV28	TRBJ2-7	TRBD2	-	TGTGCCAGTAGGACTAGCGGGATCCACGAGCAGTACTTC	CASRTSGIHEQYF
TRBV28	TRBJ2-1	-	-	TGTGCCAGCGCGCCCTGGCGGCGTACTATGAGGAATGAGCAGTTCTTC	CASAPWRRTMRNEQFF
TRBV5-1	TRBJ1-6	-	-	TGCGCCAGCAGCCACACCGGGACACTACTTGCCTTGGGGTCACCCCTCCACTTT	CASSHTGTLLALGSPLHF
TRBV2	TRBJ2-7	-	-	TGTGCCAGCAGTGTCGGGACTGTCTCCTACGAGCAGTACTTC	CASSVGTVSYEQYF
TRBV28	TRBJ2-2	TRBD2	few	TGTGCCAGCAGAACTAGCGGGCTCGCCGGGGAGCTGTTTTTT	CASRTSGLAGELFF
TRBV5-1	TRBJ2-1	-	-	TGCGCCAGCAGCTTCTCGAACTCCTACAATGAGCAGTTCTTC	CASSFSNSYNEQFF
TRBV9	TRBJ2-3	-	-	TGTGCCAGCAGCGTAGAAGCAGGAGGGAGTTATACGCAGTATTTT	CASSVEAGGSYTQYF
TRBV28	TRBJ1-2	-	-	TGTGCCCTAAGTTACGGGACGCTTAACTATGGCTACACCTTC	CALSYGTLNYGYTF
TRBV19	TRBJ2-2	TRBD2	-	TGTGCCAGTAGTATTCAGCGGGGAACCCCTAAGGGGGAGCTGTTTTTT	CASSIQRGTPKGELFF
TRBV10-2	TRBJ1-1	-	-	TGCGCCAGCAGTGATACCGGACTGGTGGGGGGCTGGGAAGCTTTCTTT	CASSDTGLVGGWEAFF
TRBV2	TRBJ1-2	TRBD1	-	TGTGCCAGCAGGGGGACAGGGGCTAACTATGGCTACACCTTC	CASRGTGANYGYTF
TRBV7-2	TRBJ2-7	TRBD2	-	TGTGCCAGCAGCTTAAGGGTAGCGGGAGACGAGCAGTACTTC	CASSLRVAGDEQYF
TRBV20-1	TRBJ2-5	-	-	TGCAGTGCTAGTACACAAGAGACCCAGTACTTC	CSASTQETQYF
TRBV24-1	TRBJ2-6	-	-	TGTGCCACCAGTACCTCTGGGGCCAACGTCCTGACTTTC	CATSTSGANVLTF
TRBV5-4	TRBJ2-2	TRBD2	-	TGTGCCAGCAGCGGGACTAGCGGGGTCAGGCCGAACACCGGGGAGCTGTTTTTT	CASSGTSGVRPNTGELFF
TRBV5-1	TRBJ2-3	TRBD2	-	TGCGCCAGCAGCCCCTTTGAAGTAGCGGGAGAAGATACGCAGTATTTT	CASSPFEVAGEDTQYF
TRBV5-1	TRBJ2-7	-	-	TGCGCCAGCAGCCCCCCGGGGGAGGCCTACGAGCAGTACTTC	CASSPPGEAYEQYF
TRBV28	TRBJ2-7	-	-	TGTGCCAGCAGCCCGAGAGGCGAGCAGTACTTC	CASSPRGEQYF
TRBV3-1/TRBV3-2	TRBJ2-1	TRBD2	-	TGTGCCAGCAGGCGACTAGCGGGCGGGAGCTCCTACAATGAGCAGTTCTTC	CASRRLAGGSSYNEQFF
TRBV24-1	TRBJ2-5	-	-	TGTGCCACCAGTGACCCGACCGGAGTTAAAGAGACCCAGTACTTC	CATSDPTGVKETQYF
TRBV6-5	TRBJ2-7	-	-	TGTGCCACCAACGGGCCGGGGTCCTACGAGCAGTACTTC	CATNGPGSYEQYF
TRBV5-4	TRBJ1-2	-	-	TGTGCCAGCAGCCTGGGCCCTATGCTAGGAGGCTACACCTTC	CASSLGPMLGGYTF
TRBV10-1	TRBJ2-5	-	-	TGCGCCAGCAGCTCAGGAATCCAAGAGACCCAGTACTTC	CASSSGIQETQYF
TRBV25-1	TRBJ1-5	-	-	TGTGCCAGCCAGGACAGAAGCAATCAGCCCCAGCATTTT	CASQDRSNQPQHF
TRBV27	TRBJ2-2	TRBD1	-	TGTGCCAGCAGTTTCCGCGGACAGGGGGCTGGCACCGGGGAGCTGTTTTTT	CASSFRGQGAGTGELFF
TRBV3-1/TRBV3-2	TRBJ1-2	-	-	TGTGCCAGCAGCCAAGAAAGGGTTCGGTATGGCTACACCTTC	CASSQERVRYGYTF
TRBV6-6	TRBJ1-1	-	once	TGTGCCAGCACCCGGGAGGGGGGGAAAACTGAAGCTTTCTTT	CASTREGGKTEAFF
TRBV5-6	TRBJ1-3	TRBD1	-	TGTGCCAGCAGCCCGGGACAGGTCCGTGGAAACACCATATATTTT	CASSPGQVRGNTIYF
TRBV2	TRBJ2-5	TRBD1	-	TGTGCCAGCAGTGGAGGGCAGGGGGCGAGGGAGACCCAGTACTTC	CASSGGQGARETQYF
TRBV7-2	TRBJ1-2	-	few	TGTGCCAGCAGCTACGACGGGGACTATGGCTACACCTTC	CASSYDGDYGYTF
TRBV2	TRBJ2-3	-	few	TGTGCCAGCAGTGAACAGGGCACAGATACGCAGTATTTT	CASSEQGTDTQYF
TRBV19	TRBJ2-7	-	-	TGTGCCAGTAGCCCCGGGCGAGCCTACGAGCAGTACTTC	CASSPGRAYEQYF
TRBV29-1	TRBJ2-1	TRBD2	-	TGCAGCGTGGACCTCGGACTAGTTGGTTCCAATGAGCAGTTCTTC	CSVDLGLVGSNEQFF
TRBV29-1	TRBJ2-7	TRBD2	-	TGCAGCGTTGTACCTAGCGGGGCCTACGAGCAGTACTTC	CSVVPSGAYEQYF
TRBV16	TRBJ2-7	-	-	TGTGCCAGCAGCCAATGGGGCAATTCCTACGAGCAGTACTTC	CASSQWGNSYEQYF
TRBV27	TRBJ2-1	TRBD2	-	TGTGCCAGCAGTTTTATCCCACTAGCGGGAGAAGGTGAGCAGTTCTTC	CASSFIPLAGEGEQFF
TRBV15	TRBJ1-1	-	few	TGTGCCACCAGCAGAGGGGGCTCGGGCGGCACTGAAGCTTTCTTT	CATSRGGSGGTEAFF
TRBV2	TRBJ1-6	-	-	TGTGCCAGCGCGGACGATTATAATTCACCCCTCCACTTT	CASADDYNSPLHF
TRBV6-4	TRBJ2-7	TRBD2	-	TGTGCCAGCAGTGCTCCGGCCGGGAGGACCTACGAGCAGTACTTC	CASSAPAGRTYEQYF
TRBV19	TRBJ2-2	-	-	TGTGCCAGTAGTATAGATTGGACGACCGGGGAGCTGTTTTTT	CASSIDWTTGELFF
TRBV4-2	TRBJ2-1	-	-	TGTGCCAGCAGCCAAGGGGATGATGGGGATGAGCAGTTCTTC	CASSQGDDGDEQFF
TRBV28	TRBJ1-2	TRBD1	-	TGTGCCAGCAGTTTATCGGGACAGGGGGCAGGCGGCTACACCTTC	CASSLSGQGAGGYTF